Described below is a single TCR beta chain sequence and its context. The data belong to a study of T cell changes during pregnancy in multiple sclerosis. Profiling relied on immunoSEQ multiplex PCR, and the TCRdb table lists in-frame clones only, not all of them. The table lists tens of thousands of clones, approximately 88% of them singletons. The sequence was obtained from a female donor in good health, enrolled as a control in a pregnancy study. This material consisted of peripheral blood, taken in the first trimester of pregnancy.

CDR3: CASSQERTGLATEAFF. The CDR3 bases are TGTGCCAGCAGCCAAGAAAGGACAGGATTGGCCACTGAAGCTTTCTTT. The J gene is TRBJ1-1, the V gene TRBV4-2; TRBD1 aligns across 7 bases. The CDR3 extends over 16 amino acids. Germline loops: CDR1 LGHNA, CDR2 YNFKEQ. Unmatched junction bases numbered 8, after V lost 0 bases and J lost 4 bases.